This TCR beta chain was retrieved from a study of shared clonotypes between healthy human individuals. Overall study findings and caveats: Naive subsets tended to show greater estimated richness than memory subsets.

Data came from immunoSEQ multiplex PCR; TCRdb stores just in-frame clones and leaves some out. Seen here are around 2,000,000 clones, roughly 94% observed once, and the top ten hold roughly 0.13%. The table lists this clone with a count of one. The antigen remains unidentified. CDR3 length: 13 amino acids. Between the trimmed V and J ends, which lost 6 bases and 5 bases, there was a span of 14 bases. Germline V gene lookup returns CDR1 LNHDA and CDR2 SQIVND (reference sequence). This rearrangement joins TRBV19 to TRBJ2-7; D unclear. The sample taken for sequencing was naive CD4+ T cells sorted from blood. Subset defined: CD45RA+ positively selected. The sequence came from a man between 18 and 29 years old in good health. The CDR3 DNA follows: TGTGCCAGTAGGCACACGGCCGCAGACGAGCAGTACTTC. Protein sequence: CASRHTAADEQYF.